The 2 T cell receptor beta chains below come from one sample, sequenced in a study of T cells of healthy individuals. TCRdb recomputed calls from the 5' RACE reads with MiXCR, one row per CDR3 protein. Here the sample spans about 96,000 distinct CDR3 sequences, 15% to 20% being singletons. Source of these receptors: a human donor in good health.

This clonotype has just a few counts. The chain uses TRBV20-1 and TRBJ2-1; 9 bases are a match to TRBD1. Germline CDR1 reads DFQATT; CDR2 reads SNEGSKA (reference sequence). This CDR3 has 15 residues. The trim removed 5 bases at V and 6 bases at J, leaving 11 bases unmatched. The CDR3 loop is CSADPGQGNSNEQFF. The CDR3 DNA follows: TGCAGTGCTGATCCGGGACAGGGAAACAGCAATGAGCAGTTCTTC.

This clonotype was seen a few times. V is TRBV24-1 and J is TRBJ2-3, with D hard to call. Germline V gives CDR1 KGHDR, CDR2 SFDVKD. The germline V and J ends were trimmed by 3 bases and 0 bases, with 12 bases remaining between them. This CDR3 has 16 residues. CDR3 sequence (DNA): TGTGCCACCAGTGATAAGGGTAGCTTCAGCACAGATACGCAGTATTTT. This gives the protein CATSDKGSFSTDTQYF.